The T cell receptor (beta chain) under discussion was sequenced for a study of response to subunit inactivated influenza vaccine listed by TCRdb under 2018. In terms of the full investigation: To follow how T cells responded to a trivalent subunit inactivated influenza vaccine, the researchers relied on deep quantitative profiling of the T cell receptor repertoire.

General study outcomes and caveats: According to the authors, only a limited number of new T cells may be recruited by each seasonal influenza vaccination.

This clonotype turned up a few times. This receptor's antigen is unknown. Base quality data are lacking; no much larger clone is found one base away. The library was obtained by RT-PCR. Sequencing instrument: Illumina HiSeq 2500. Using fastp trimming at Q25 and MiXCR clonotype assembly, TCRdb reanalyzed the public sequencing data and kept in-frame beta chains. One record per CDR3 amino acid sequence lists the most common genes and DNA. A total of 490,000 or so distinct CDR3 sequences appear in this sample, around 8% of them only once. Of the sample, roughly 13% falls within the top ten clones. The CDR3 sequence holds 17 residues, the cysteine and phenylalanine included. The sequence is cut down to CDR3 DNA, 51 bases in frame from base 1. Per the germline V gene, LGHNA is the CDR1 and YSLEER is the CDR2. V loses 0 bases of germline sequence and J loses 2 bases, and the interval between the two ends is 17 bases.

The chain employs TRBV4-3 and TRBJ2-7, with TRBD1 perhaps the D gene, on 6 matching bases. Sequencing was performed on PBMCs from blood, taken about 23 months after vaccination. The sequence was obtained from a man between 50 and 75 years old who received an inactivated influenza vaccine. Donor details come from another sample of the same person, matched by shared clones. Read as DNA, the sequence is TGCGCCAGCAGCCAAGATTGGACGTCCAGGGGCGCCTACGAGCAGTACTTC. It is translated as CASSQDWTSRGAYEQYF.